This TCR beta chain was sequenced for a study of PD-L1 blockade in urothelial cancer. The study, taken as a whole, reports: By 3 weeks, tumor-associated blood clones had expanded more in durable-benefit patients.

This clone has just a few counts. Its antigen is undetermined. Profiling relied on immunoSEQ multiplex PCR, and the TCRdb table lists in-frame clones only, not all of them. This repertoire shows some 45,000 clones, approximately 88% found once; its top ten account for 3.9%. The input for sequencing was PBMCs, taken around atezolizumab (anti-PD-L1) treatment. This clonotype was obtained from a man at least 80 years old with urothelial cancer.

In nucleotides, the CDR3 is TGTGCCAGCAGGCCTGACCTCTCGACTAGCGGAGCCTCCAATGAGCAGTTCTTC. Translating it yields CASRPDLSTSGASNEQFF. J is TRBJ2-1 and V is TRBV27; the match to TRBD2 covers 9 bases. The CDR3 is 18 residues long. V gave up 6 bases and J gave up 6 bases; unmatched junction bases: 18. Germline values: CDR1 MNHEY, CDR2 SMNVEV (reference sequence).